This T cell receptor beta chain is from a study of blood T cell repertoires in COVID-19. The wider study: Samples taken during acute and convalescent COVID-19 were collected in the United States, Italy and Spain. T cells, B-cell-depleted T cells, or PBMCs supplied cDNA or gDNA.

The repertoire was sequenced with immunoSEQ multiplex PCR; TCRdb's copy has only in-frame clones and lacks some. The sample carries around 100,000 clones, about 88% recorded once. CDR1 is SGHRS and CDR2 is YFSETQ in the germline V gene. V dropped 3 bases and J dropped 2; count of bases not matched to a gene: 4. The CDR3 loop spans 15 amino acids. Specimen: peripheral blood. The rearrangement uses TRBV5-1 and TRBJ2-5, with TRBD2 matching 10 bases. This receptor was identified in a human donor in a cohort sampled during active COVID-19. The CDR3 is CASSSLAGVQETQYF. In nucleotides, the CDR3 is TGCGCCAGCAGCTCGCTAGCGGGGGTACAAGAGACCCAGTACTTC. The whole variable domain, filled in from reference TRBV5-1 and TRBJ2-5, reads KAGVTQTPRYLIKTRGQQVTLSCSPISGHRSVSWYQQTPGQGLQFLFEYFSETQRNKGNFPGRFSGRQFSNSRSEMNVSTLELGDSALYLCASSSLAGVQETQYFGPGTRLLVL.